The 9 T cell receptor beta chains below come from one sample, sequenced in a study of blood T cell repertoires in COVID-19. Repertoires were generated with immunoSEQ multiplex PCR, while TCRdb's copy carries only in-frame clones and drops some. The profile covers tens of thousands of clones, with approximately 80% appearing a single time and over 9.5% taken by the ten largest. The sample comprised peripheral blood. The receptors stem from a man older than 75 with acute or convalescent COVID-19.

This sequence joins TRBV6-6 and TRBJ1-5; TRBD1 agrees at 8 bases. There are 14 residues in the CDR3. Trimming cost V 6 bases and J 7 bases; bases outside gene matches: 8. Per germline, CDR1 MNHNY and CDR2 SVGAGI (reference sequence). Here the CDR3 DNA reads TGTGCCAGCAGACTCGGACAGGGTGTCCAGCCCCAGCATTTT. Its translation is CASRLGQGVQPQHF.

In its sample, this clone was seen once. The CDR3 spells CASSHGDRRRGGSPLHF. In nucleotides, the CDR3 is TGTGCCAGCAGCCATGGAGACCGGCGGCGCGGGGGTTCACCCCTCCACTTT. The V gene is TRBV3-1 (or the pseudogene TRBV3-2), the J gene TRBJ1-6; D perhaps matches TRBD1 (5 bases). Germline CDR1 is LGHDT and CDR2 is YNNKEL (reference sequence). Trimming removed 3 bases at V and 9 bases at J, with 21 bases between. The CDR3 consists of 17 residues.

This chain connects TRBV25-1 to TRBJ2-5; tentative D call: TRBD2 (7 bases). CDR3 size: 15 residues. The V and J ends lost 4 bases and 0 bases respectively, with 12 bases between them. Germline values: CDR1 MGHDK, CDR2 SYGVNS. CDR3 DNA sequence: TGTGCCAGCAGTGGGAGGGGGGGGTACCAAGAGACCCAGTACTTC. Its protein is CASSGRGGYQETQYF.

The rearrangement joins TRBV9 to TRBJ1-4, with D maybe TRBD1 (6 bases). This CDR3 has 14 amino acids. Germline assignment: CDR1 SGDLS and CDR2 YYNGEE. Trimming took off 2 bases at V and 8 bases at J, with 13 bases between the two ends. This CDR3 reads CASSVRQETEKLFF. In DNA form, the CDR3 reads TGTGCCAGCAGCGTCCGACAGGAAACCGAAAAACTGTTTTTT.

This chain links TRBV3-1 (or the pseudogene TRBV3-2) with TRBJ2-2; 7 bases match TRBD1. With V trimmed by 0 bases and J by 4 bases, 5 bases remained unmatched. Germline-derived CDR1 and CDR2 are LGHDT and YNNKEL (reference sequence). The CDR3 extends over 16 amino acids. CDR3 in DNA: TGTGCCAGCAGCCAAGATCCGGGACAGCTCACCGGGGAGCTGTTTTTT. Its protein is CASSQDPGQLTGELFF.

The J gene is TRBJ1-2, the V gene TRBV5-5; D gene uncertain. This CDR3 comprises 12 residues. The V gene's germline CDR1 is SGHKS and CDR2 YYEKEE (reference sequence). Between the trimmed V and J ends, which lost 4 bases and 1 base, there was a span of 5 bases. The CDR3 coding sequence is TGTGCCAGCAGCGCAGATAACTATGGCTACACCTTC. It encodes CASSADNYGYTF.

The genes are TRBV6-5 and TRBJ1-2; 7 nucleotides line up with TRBD1. Trimming took 2 bases from V and 0 from J; bases not matched to a gene: 6. Germline V CDR1 and CDR2: MNHEY, SVGAGI. CDR3 length: 16 amino acids. This chain's CDR3 is CASSYPGTAANYGYTF. CDR3 DNA sequence: TGTGCCAGCAGTTACCCGGGGACAGCAGCTAACTATGGCTACACCTTC.

The V and J genes are TRBV5-1 and TRBJ1-6, with D unresolved. V shed 3 bases and J shed 8 bases, with 15 bases lying between them. This CDR3 comprises 15 residues. Germline V gene data show CDR1 as SGHRS and CDR2 as YFSETQ. The CDR3 here is CASSSEVLLDSPLHF. The CDR3 DNA sequence: TGCGCCAGCAGCTCGGAGGTCTTACTCGATTCACCCCTCCACTTT.

V and J are TRBV2 and TRBJ2-5; TRBD1 matches at 7 bases. This CDR3 region has 15 residues. Germline V gene data show CDR1 as SNHLY and CDR2 as FYNNEI. V lost 6 bases, J lost 3 bases, and 10 bases stayed unmatched. CDR3 in amino acids: CASSLQGRKEETQYF. As DNA, the CDR3 is TGTGCCAGCAGCCTACAGGGGCGAAAGGAAGAGACCCAGTACTTC.